This paragraph covers one T cell receptor (beta chain) sequence. This entry is derived from a study of shared clonotypes between healthy human individuals. The CDR3 has 14 amino acids. Germline loops: CDR1 ENHRY, CDR2 SYGVKD. The ends were cut back, 2 bases at V and 0 bases at J, with 4 bases in the middle. The authors distributed each subset's genomic DNA evenly over several immunoSEQ plates. Assay used: immunoSEQ multiplex PCR; TCRdb lists only in-frame clones, some missing. The data show about 480,000 clones, with almost 80% seen just once and 9.5% to 15% held by the top ten. This sequence joins TRBV10-3 and TRBJ1-4; D uncertain. Sample: PBMCs. The source of this sequence is a woman in her 40s in good health. Some clones in this sample may be carry-over from other donors' samples. The CDR3 spells CAISELATNEKLFF. Here the CDR3 DNA reads TGTGCCATCAGTGAGCTTGCAACTAATGAAAAACTGTTTTTT.